This TCR beta chain was recovered during a study of T-cell memory formation after mild COVID-19. Study-wide background: Among the donors, TCR clusters were largely specific to each donor.

Comments on this clonotype: Its antigen is as yet unknown.

CDR1 SGHRS and CDR2 YFSETQ come from the germline V gene. The CDR3 is 14 amino acids. V lost 4 bases and J 4 bases, leaving 14 bases between the germline ends. MiXCR was run by TCRdb on the 5' RACE reads, yielding one entry per CDR3 protein. The table shows roughly 280,000 distinct CDR3 sequences, with roughly 16% occurring only once. Regarding the study as a whole: Contracting CD8+ clones were enriched in EMRA, CD4+ mainly in CM and EM.

The sequence was collected from a man aged 18 to 29 who had mild COVID-19 (a few samples of this study predate the infection). Cell type and time point are not known. Sequenced: PBMCs or a T cell subset sorted from them (not recorded which). The rearrangement links TRBV5-1 to TRBJ2-5, with D maybe TRBD2 (6 bases). CDR3 sequence reads: CASSGGGRGETQYF. DNA for the CDR3: TGCGCCAGCAGCGGCGGAGGGCGAGGAGAGACCCAGTACTTC.